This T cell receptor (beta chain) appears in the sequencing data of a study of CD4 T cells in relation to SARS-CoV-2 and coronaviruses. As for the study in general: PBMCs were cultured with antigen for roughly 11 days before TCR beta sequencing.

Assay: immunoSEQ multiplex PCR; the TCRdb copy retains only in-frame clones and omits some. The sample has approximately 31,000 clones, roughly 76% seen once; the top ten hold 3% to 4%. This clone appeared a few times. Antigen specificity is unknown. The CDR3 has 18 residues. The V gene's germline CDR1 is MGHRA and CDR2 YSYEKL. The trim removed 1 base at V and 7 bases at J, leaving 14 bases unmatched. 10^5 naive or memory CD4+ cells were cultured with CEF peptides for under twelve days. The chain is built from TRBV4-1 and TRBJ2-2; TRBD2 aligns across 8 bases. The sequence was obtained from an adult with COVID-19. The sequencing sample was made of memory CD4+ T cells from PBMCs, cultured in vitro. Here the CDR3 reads CASSQGRSSGFLGGELFF. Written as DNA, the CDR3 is TGCGCCAGCAGCCAAGGGCGGTCTAGCGGGTTCCTGGGCGGGGAGCTGTTTTTT.